This is a list of T cell receptor beta chains from one sample in a study of post-analysis software for immune sequencing data. TCRdb recomputed calls from the PCR reads with MiXCR, one row per CDR3 protein. Of a few hundred thousand distinct CDR3 sequences in the sample, 30% to 45% were seen once. Sequenced sample: blood. The receptor set was obtained from a girl aged 5-17 years with multiple sclerosis. The CDR3 runs from the conserved cysteine through the conserved F or W. The D gene is left open where the match is weak. Clone size is given for some rows only: seen once, a few or many times, or a class if the clone is expanded.

cdr3_nt cdr3_aa j_call d_call v_call clone_size
TGTGCCAGCAGTTCCCCCGGGACTAGCGGCTCCTACGAGCAGTACTTC CASSSPGTSGSYEQYF TRBJ2-7 TRBD2 TRBV27 NA
TGTGCCAGCAGCTTGACCCCTACTAGCATTCAGGCAGATACGCAGTATTTT CASSLTPTSIQADTQYF TRBJ2-3 NA TRBV5-6 NA
TGTGCCAGCAGCCAGGCAGCGGGAGACAACAATGAGCAGTTCTTC CASSQAAGDNNEQFF TRBJ2-1 TRBD2 TRBV4-2 few
TGTGCCAGCATCAGAGTGGACCGGGGCTCCTACGAGCAGTACTTC CASIRVDRGSYEQYF TRBJ2-7 NA TRBV6-1 NA
TGTGCCTGGAGTTCAGGCAACTCCTACGAGCAGTACTTC CAWSSGNSYEQYF TRBJ2-7 NA TRBV30 few
TGCGCCAGCAGCTTGCCCACGCTCCGGGACGAGCAGTACTTC CASSLPTLRDEQYF TRBJ2-7 NA TRBV5-1 few
TGTGCCAGCAGCTTAGACATGGGTTGGGAGACCCAGTACTTC CASSLDMGWETQYF TRBJ2-5 NA TRBV7-2 few
TGTGCCAGCAGACCAGCCGAGGGGGACAGCGGAGAGACCCAGTACTTC CASRPAEGDSGETQYF TRBJ2-5 TRBD1 TRBV7-9 NA
TGCAGCGTTGAAGGGGGACGCCACTATGGCTACACCTTC CSVEGGRHYGYTF TRBJ1-2 NA TRBV29-1 NA
TGTGCCAGCAGCCAAGAGAAGGGCTACGAGCAGTACTTC CASSQEKGYEQYF TRBJ2-7 NA TRBV4-2 many
TGCGCCAGCAGCTTGGGGGGGACAGGGAAGGAAGCTTTCTTT CASSLGGTGKEAFF TRBJ1-1 TRBD1 TRBV5-1 NA
TGTGCCAGCAGTGATTCTGGGGTTGGTGGCTACACCTTC CASSDSGVGGYTF TRBJ1-2 NA TRBV6-1 NA
TGTGCCAGCAGCCGAGCCTACAGCTCCTACAATGAGCAGTTCTTC CASSRAYSSYNEQFF TRBJ2-1 NA TRBV3-1 NA
TGTGCCAGCAGCGAGACCGGCGAACTGGGTTCACCCCTCCACTTT CASSETGELGSPLHF TRBJ1-6 NA TRBV7-2 few
TGCGCCAGCAGCTTCCATGAGGCGAATTCACCCCTCCACTTT CASSFHEANSPLHF TRBJ1-6 NA TRBV5-1 NA
TGCAGTGCTAGAGAAAAAACTGATTTTAACAATGGCTACACCTTC CSAREKTDFNNGYTF TRBJ1-2 NA TRBV20-1 NA
TGTGCCAGCTCGCGGGGCGTACCCTCCTACGAGCAGTACTTC CASSRGVPSYEQYF TRBJ2-7 NA TRBV7-2 NA
TGCAGTGCTAGGAGGGCAGGGGCGGGGCCCTACGAGCAGTACTTC CSARRAGAGPYEQYF TRBJ2-7 NA TRBV20-1 NA
TGCAGTGCTCATCCGAGGGGGGCAGTGGGGTACACAGATACGCAGTATTTT CSAHPRGAVGYTDTQYF TRBJ2-3 NA TRBV20-1 few
TGCAGCGTTGCTCTTTCGAACACCGGGGAGCTGTTTTTT CSVALSNTGELFF TRBJ2-2 NA TRBV29-1 NA
TGTGCCAGCAGCTTAAGAAGGGATCCAGATACGCAGTATTTT CASSLRRDPDTQYF TRBJ2-3 NA TRBV5-8 few
TGTGCCAGCAGTGAAACATACTCTGGGGCCAACGTCCTGACTTTC CASSETYSGANVLTF TRBJ2-6 NA TRBV6-1 NA
TGTGCCAGCAGCGTAGTCGGGACAGGGGGCCACGAGCAGTACTTC CASSVVGTGGHEQYF TRBJ2-7 TRBD1 TRBV9 NA
TGTGCCAGTACCCAGTCATCGACAGGGAAAAACTATGGCTACACCTTC CASTQSSTGKNYGYTF TRBJ1-2 TRBD1 TRBV19 few
TGTGCCAGCAGCTTAGGCGAGCTCTCCCCACGTGAGACCCAGTACTTC CASSLGELSPRETQYF TRBJ2-5 NA TRBV7-2 NA
TGTGCCAGCAGTTCAAGCGGGGGGTTCGAGACCCAGTACTTC CASSSSGGFETQYF TRBJ2-5 TRBD2 TRBV12-3/TRBV12-4 NA
TGTGCCAGCAGCCAAAGCGTATACGGGGGACAGCAAGAGACCCAGTACTTC CASSQSVYGGQQETQYF TRBJ2-5 NA TRBV4-2 NA
TGCAGCGTTGAGCCGACAGGAGGCGAGCAGTACTTC CSVEPTGGEQYF TRBJ2-7 NA TRBV29-1 few
TGTGCCAGCAGCTTTGAGGGAGAACCTGGGGCCAACGTCCTGACTTTC CASSFEGEPGANVLTF TRBJ2-6 NA TRBV5-5 NA
TGTGCCAGCAGTTACTCGGCTAGCGGGGGTTTGAATGAGCAGTTCTTC CASSYSASGGLNEQFF TRBJ2-1 TRBD2 TRBV6-5 NA
TGTGCCAGCAGTGCTGCCCGCGGACAGGGAGACAATGAGCAGTTCTTC CASSAARGQGDNEQFF TRBJ2-1 TRBD1 TRBV12-3/TRBV12-4 NA
TGTGCCAGCACCGGCGGGACAGTCACACAAGAGACCCAGTACTTC CASTGGTVTQETQYF TRBJ2-5 NA TRBV28 NA
TGTGCCAGCAGCTTACAAGCGGGGGGCCAGTATTTT CASSLQAGGQYF TRBJ2-3 TRBD2 TRBV7-9 few
TGTGCCAGCAGTTTGATTACAGGGGGCGCAAACTATGGCTACACCTTC CASSLITGGANYGYTF TRBJ1-2 TRBD1 TRBV12-3/TRBV12-4 few
TGTGCCGCCCAGTCAGGCCCAGGGTCTTTCTACGAGCAGTACTTC CAAQSGPGSFYEQYF TRBJ2-7 NA TRBV6-5 NA
TGTGCCAGCAGTTTGGCTACAGGCGGTGACTCCTACGAGCAGTACTTC CASSLATGGDSYEQYF TRBJ2-7 NA TRBV28 NA
TGTGCCAGCAGCCAAGATTATAGCAGGGGCGGGACCCAGTACTTC CASSQDYSRGGTQYF TRBJ2-5 NA TRBV3-1 NA
TGTGCCAGCAGTCACGGAGGGAACACTGAAGCTTTCTTT CASSHGGNTEAFF TRBJ1-1 NA TRBV12-3/TRBV12-4 NA
TGTGCCAGCCTGGAGGGACGGTATATTGAAGCTTTCTTT CASLEGRYIEAFF TRBJ1-1 NA TRBV12-3/TRBV12-4 few
TGTGCCAGCAGCTCGGGACTAGCGGGGGGGACTCAGTTCTTC CASSSGLAGGTQFF TRBJ2-1 TRBD2 TRBV7-3 few
TGTGCCACCAGCAGAGATCTACCAGGGAGGGAGGAGACCCAGTACTTC CATSRDLPGREETQYF TRBJ2-5 TRBD2 TRBV15 NA
TGTGCCAGCAGCTTGGGACAGGCAGCCCTTAACTATGGCTACACCTTC CASSLGQAALNYGYTF TRBJ1-2 TRBD1 TRBV7-9 NA
TGCAGTGCTAGCCCGGGACGGGGGCGGGGTGGAGATACGCAGTATTTT CSASPGRGRGGDTQYF TRBJ2-3 NA TRBV20-1 NA
TGTGCCTGGAGTGGACTCGAGGACGGCACTGAAGCTTTCTTT CAWSGLEDGTEAFF TRBJ1-1 NA TRBV30 NA
TGCGCCAGCAGCTTGGCCAATGAGGGAATCTATGGCTACACCTTC CASSLANEGIYGYTF TRBJ1-2 NA TRBV5-1 NA
TGTGCCAGCAGCCCTAGCACTTCCTCCTATAATTCACCCCTCCACTTT CASSPSTSSYNSPLHF TRBJ1-6 NA TRBV7-2 few
TGTGCCAGCAGTTACTCGGCGGGGGCTCCCACAGATACGCAGTATTTT CASSYSAGAPTDTQYF TRBJ2-3 NA TRBV6-6 NA
TGCAGTGCTAGACCCACGGGACAGGGGGTCCGAGATACGCAGTATTTT CSARPTGQGVRDTQYF TRBJ2-3 TRBD1 TRBV20-1 once
TGTGCCAGCAGCTCATGGACTAGCGAGGAGACCCAGTACTTC CASSSWTSEETQYF TRBJ2-5 TRBD2 TRBV7-2 few
TGTGCCACCAGCAGACCCGGGACAGGGAGTAATGAGCAGTTCTTC CATSRPGTGSNEQFF TRBJ2-1 TRBD1 TRBV15 few
TGTGCCAGCAGCTTCACAGGAGGACCTTACAACGATGAGCAGTTCTTC CASSFTGGPYNDEQFF TRBJ2-1 NA TRBV11-2 NA
TGCAGTACCCTATTGATCCGGGTCAACACTGAAGCTTTCTTT CSTLLIRVNTEAFF TRBJ1-1 NA TRBV20-1 few
TGTGCCAGCAGCTCAGCGGGACAGGGCCTCTCTGGGGCCAACGTCCTGACTTTC CASSSAGQGLSGANVLTF TRBJ2-6 TRBD1 TRBV7-2 NA
TGTGCCAGCCAGACAGGGAGAAACGAGCAGTACTTC CASQTGRNEQYF TRBJ2-7 TRBD1 TRBV2 NA
TGCAGTGCTGTCGGGCTCACAGGTCTCTCCTACGAGCAGTACTTC CSAVGLTGLSYEQYF TRBJ2-7 NA TRBV20-1 many
TGTGCCAGCAGTGAATCTGCTAGCAATCAGCCCCAGCATTTT CASSESASNQPQHF TRBJ1-5 NA TRBV25-1 few
TGTGCCAGCAGCCAGGCTAGCAGGGGATACGAGCAGTACTTC CASSQASRGYEQYF TRBJ2-7 NA TRBV3-1 NA
TGTGCCAGCAGTTCCGAATTGGACACTGAAGCTTTCTTT CASSSELDTEAFF TRBJ1-1 NA TRBV27 NA
TGCAGTGCTAGTCGGGTTTCTGGTGGCTACACCTTC CSASRVSGGYTF TRBJ1-2 NA TRBV20-1 few
TGTGCCAGCAGGGGGACAGGGGGGAACACCGGGGAGCTGTTTTTT CASRGTGGNTGELFF TRBJ2-2 TRBD1 TRBV2 NA